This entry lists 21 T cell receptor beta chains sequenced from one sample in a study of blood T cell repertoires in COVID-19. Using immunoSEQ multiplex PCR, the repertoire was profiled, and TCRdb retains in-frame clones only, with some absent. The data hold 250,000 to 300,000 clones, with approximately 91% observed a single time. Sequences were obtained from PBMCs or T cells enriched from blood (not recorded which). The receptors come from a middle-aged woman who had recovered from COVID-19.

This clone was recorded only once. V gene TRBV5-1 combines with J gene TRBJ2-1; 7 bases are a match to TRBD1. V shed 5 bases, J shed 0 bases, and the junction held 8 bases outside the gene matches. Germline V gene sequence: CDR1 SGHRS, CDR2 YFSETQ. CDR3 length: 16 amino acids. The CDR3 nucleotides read TGCGCCAGCAGTACACCGACAGGGAGCTCCTACAATGAGCAGTTCTTC. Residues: CASSTPTGSSYNEQFF.

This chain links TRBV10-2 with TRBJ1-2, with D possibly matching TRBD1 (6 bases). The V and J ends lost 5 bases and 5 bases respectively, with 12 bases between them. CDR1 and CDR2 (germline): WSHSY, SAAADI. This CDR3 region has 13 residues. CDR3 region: CASSRTAVYGYTF. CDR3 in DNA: TGCGCCAGCAGTAGGACAGCCGTTTATGGCTACACCTTC.

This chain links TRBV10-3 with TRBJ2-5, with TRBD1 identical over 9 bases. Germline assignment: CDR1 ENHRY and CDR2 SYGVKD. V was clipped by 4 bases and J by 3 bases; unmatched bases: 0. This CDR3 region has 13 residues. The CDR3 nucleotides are TGTGCCATCAGTGGGACAGGGGAAGAGACCCAGTACTTC. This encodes CAISGTGEETQYF.

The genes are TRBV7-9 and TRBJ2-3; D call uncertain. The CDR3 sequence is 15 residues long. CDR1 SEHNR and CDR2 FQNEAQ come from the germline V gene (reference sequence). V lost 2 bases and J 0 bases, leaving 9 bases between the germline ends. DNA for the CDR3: TGTGCCAGCAGCTTAAATCCAGAAAGCACAGATACGCAGTATTTT. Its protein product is CASSLNPESTDTQYF.

CDR3 sequence: CAISGQGADFPDGYTF. The CDR3 coding sequence is TGTGCCATCAGTGGACAGGGGGCGGATTTTCCGGATGGCTACACCTTC. The chain couples TRBV10-3 to TRBJ1-2; 10 bases fit TRBD1. V was pared by 4 bases and J by 6 bases, with 11 bases of the junction left unmatched. CDR3 length: 16 residues. Germline V gives CDR1 ENHRY, CDR2 SYGVKD.

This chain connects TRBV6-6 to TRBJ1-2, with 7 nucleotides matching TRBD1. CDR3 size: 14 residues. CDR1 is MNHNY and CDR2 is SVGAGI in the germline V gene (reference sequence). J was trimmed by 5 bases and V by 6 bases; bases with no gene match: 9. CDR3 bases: TGTGCCAGCAGCCGACAGGGCGCGAAGTATGGCTACACCTTC. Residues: CASSRQGAKYGYTF.

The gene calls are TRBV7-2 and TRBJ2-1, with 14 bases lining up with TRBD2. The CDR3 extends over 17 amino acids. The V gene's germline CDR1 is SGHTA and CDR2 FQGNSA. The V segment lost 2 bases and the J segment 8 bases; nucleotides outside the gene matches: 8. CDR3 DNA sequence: TGTGCCAGCAGCTTACTTTCGACTAGCGGGAGGGCCGATGAGCAGTTCTTC. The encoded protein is CASSLLSTSGRADEQFF.

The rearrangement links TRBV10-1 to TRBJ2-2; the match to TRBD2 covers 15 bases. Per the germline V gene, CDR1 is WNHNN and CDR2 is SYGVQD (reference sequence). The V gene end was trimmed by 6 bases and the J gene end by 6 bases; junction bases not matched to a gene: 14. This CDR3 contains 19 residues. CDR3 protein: CASSPGLAGGPVGSGELFF. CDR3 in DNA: TGCGCCAGCAGCCCCGGACTAGCGGGAGGGCCTGTCGGCTCCGGGGAGCTGTTTTTT.

The CDR3 sequence: CASSTYSGRDRVDEQFF. The CDR3 DNA follows: TGCGCCAGCAGTACGTATAGCGGGAGGGATAGGGTCGATGAGCAGTTCTTC. The chain recombines TRBV5-1 with TRBJ2-1; TRBD2 matches at 11 bases. The CDR3 consists of 17 residues. CDR1 SGHRS and CDR2 YFSETQ come from the germline V gene. With 5 bases clipped from V and 8 bases from J, the junction kept 15 bases outside the gene matches.

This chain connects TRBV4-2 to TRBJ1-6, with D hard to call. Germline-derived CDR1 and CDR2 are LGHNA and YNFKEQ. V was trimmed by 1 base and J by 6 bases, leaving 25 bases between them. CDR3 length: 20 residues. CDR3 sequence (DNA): TGTGCCAGCAGCCAAGTCCCAGGCGGGAAGGGTTTTGAACGTAATTCACCCCTCCACTTT. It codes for CASSQVPGGKGFERNSPLHF.

CDR3 amino acids: CASSPTAGSLGYTF. CDR3 bases: TGTGCCAGCAGCCCAACGGCAGGGTCTCTTGGCTACACCTTC. The chain employs TRBV11-2 and TRBJ1-2; weak D call: TRBD1 (5 bases). CDR3 length: 14 amino acids. Germline V lookup: CDR1 SGHAT, CDR2 FQNNGV. V was pared by 5 bases and J by 7 bases, with 17 bases between. Supplemented by reference TRBV11-2 and TRBJ1-2, the full variable domain reads EAGVAQSPRYKIIEKRQSVAFWCNPISGHATLYWYQQILGQGPKLLIQFQNNGVVDDSQLPKDRFSAERLKGVDSTLKIQPAKLEDSAVYLCASSPTAGSLGYTFGSGTRLTVV.

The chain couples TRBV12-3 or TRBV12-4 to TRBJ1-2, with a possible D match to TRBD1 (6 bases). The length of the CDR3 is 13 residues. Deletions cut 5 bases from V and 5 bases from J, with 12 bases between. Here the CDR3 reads CASSPQGFYGYTF. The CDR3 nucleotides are TGTGCCAGCAGTCCACAGGGTTTTTATGGCTACACCTTC.

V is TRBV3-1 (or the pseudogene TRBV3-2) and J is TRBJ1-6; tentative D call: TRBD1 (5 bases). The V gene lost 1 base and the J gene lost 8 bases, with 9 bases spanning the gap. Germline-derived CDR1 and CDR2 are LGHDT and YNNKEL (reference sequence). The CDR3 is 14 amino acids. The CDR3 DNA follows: TGTGCCAGCAGCCAAGCCGCGGGGGATTCACCCCTCCACTTT. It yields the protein CASSQAAGDSPLHF.

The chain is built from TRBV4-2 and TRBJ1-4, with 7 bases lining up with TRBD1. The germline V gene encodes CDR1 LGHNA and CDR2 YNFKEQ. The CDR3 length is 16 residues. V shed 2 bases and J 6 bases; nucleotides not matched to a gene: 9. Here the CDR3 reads CASSQNRDSAYEKLFF. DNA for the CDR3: TGTGCCAGCAGCCAAAACCGGGACAGTGCTTATGAAAAACTGTTTTTT.

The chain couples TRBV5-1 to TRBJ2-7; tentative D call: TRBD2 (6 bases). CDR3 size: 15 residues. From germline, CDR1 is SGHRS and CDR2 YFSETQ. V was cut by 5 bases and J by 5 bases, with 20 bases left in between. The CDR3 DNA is TGCGCCAGCAGTGGTCAGGGAGGCATAAGGAACGAGCAGTACTTC. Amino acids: CASSGQGGIRNEQYF.

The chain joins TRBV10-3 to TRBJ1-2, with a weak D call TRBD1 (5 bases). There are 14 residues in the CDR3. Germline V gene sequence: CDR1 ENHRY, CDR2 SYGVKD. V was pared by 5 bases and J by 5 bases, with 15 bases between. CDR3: CAISLNVGTYGYTF. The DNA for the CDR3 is TGTGCCATCAGTCTAAACGTAGGGACTTATGGCTACACCTTC.

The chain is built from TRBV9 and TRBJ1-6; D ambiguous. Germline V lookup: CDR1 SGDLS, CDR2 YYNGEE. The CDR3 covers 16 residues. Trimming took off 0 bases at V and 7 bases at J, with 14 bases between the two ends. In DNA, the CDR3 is TGTGCCAGCAGCGTAGCGGCGGGTGCCCGGAATTCACCCCTCCACTTT. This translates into CASSVAAGARNSPLHF.

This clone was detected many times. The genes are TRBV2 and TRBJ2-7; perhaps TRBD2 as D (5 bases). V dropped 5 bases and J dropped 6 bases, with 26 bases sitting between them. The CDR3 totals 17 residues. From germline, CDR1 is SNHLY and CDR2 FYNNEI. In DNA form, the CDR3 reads TGTGCCAGCAGTCGGGCCGCCCTGGACCTAACTAGATCCGAGCAGTACTTC. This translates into CASSRAALDLTRSEQYF.

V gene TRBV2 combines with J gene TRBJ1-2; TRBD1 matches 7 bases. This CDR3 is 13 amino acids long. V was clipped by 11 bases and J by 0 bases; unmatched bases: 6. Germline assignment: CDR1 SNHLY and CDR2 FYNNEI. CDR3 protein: CAGRQGPNYGYTF. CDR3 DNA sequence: TGTGCCGGGAGACAGGGACCTAACTATGGCTACACCTTC.

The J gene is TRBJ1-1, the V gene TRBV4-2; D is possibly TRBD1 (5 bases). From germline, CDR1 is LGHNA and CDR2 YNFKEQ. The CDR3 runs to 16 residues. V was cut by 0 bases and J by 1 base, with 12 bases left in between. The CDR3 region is CASSQDIVGGNTEAFF. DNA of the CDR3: TGTGCCAGCAGCCAAGATATAGTGGGGGGGAACACTGAAGCTTTCTTT.

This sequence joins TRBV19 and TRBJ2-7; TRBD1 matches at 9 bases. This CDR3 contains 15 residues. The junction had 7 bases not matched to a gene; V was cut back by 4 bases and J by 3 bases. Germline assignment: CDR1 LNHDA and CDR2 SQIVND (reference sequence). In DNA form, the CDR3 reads TGTGCCAGTAGTACCTCGGACAGGGGTGTCTACGAGCAGTACTTC. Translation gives CASSTSDRGVYEQYF.